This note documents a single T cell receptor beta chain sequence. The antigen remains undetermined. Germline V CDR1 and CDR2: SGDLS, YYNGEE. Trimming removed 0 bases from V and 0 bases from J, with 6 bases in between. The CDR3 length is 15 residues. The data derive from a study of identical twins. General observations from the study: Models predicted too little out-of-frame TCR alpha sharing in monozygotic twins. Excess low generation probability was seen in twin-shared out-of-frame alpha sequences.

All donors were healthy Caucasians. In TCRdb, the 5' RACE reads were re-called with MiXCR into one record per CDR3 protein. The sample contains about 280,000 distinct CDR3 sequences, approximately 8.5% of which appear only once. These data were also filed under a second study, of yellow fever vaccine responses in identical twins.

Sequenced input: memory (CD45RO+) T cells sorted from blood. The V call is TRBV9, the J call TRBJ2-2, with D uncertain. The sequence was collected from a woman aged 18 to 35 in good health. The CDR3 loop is CASSVGSANTGELFF. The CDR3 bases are TGTGCCAGCAGCGTAGGGTCAGCGAACACCGGGGAGCTGTTTTTT.